Listed below are T cell receptor beta chains from one sample, sequenced in a study of shared clonotypes between healthy human individuals. Method: immunoSEQ multiplex PCR; TCRdb's copy keeps in-frame clones and lacks some. The sample consists of about 2.1 million clones, roughly 95% of them appearing once. The material sequenced was naive CD8+ T cells from PBMCs. The receptors come from a man aged 18 to 30 in good health. Some clones in this sample may be carry-over from other donors' samples. Both conserved end residues are part of each CDR3. D genes are given only for firm matches. Size is stated for part of the rows, as once, few or many counts, or as a class when the clone is expanded.

>-|-|TRBV11-3|TRBJ2-3
CASSRTADTQYF
TGTGCCAGCAGTCGGACTGCAGATACGCAGTATTTT
>-|-|TRBV10-2|TRBJ2-1
CASSEFSNNEQFF
TGCGCCAGCAGTGAATTCTCAAACAATGAGCAGTTCTTC
>-|-|TRBV27|TRBJ2-1
CASSLVGAGNEQFF
TGTGCCAGCAGTTTAGTCGGTGCGGGGAATGAGCAGTTCTTC
>-|-|TRBV15|TRBJ2-3
CATSRDSDSPPTDTQYF
TGTGCCACCAGCAGAGATTCTGACAGTCCCCCCACAGATACGCAGTATTTT
>-|-|TRBV11-2|TRBJ1-2
CASSLRGFDGYTF
TGTGCCAGCAGCCTACGGGGGTTCGATGGCTACACCTTC
>TRBD2|-|TRBV9|TRBJ2-6
CASSVAAGGRTSGRFSGANVLTF
TGTGCCAGCAGCGTAGCCGCCGGGGGGCGGACTAGCGGGAGGTTCTCTGGGGCCAACGTCCTGACTTTC
>TRBD2|-|TRBV4-1|TRBJ2-5
CASSQVTSGRVRETQYF
TGCGCCAGCAGCCAAGTCACCAGCGGGAGGGTCAGGGAGACCCAGTACTTC
>-|-|TRBV19|TRBJ2-7
CASSMRQSSYEQYF
TGTGCCAGTAGTATGAGACAGAGCTCCTACGAGCAGTACTTC
>TRBD2|-|TRBV19|TRBJ2-7
CASSPSSSGYEQYF
TGTGCCAGTAGTCCATCGTCTAGCGGCTACGAGCAGTACTTC
>TRBD2|few|TRBV7-9|TRBJ2-1
CASSLEAGGSYNEQFF
TGTGCCAGCAGCTTAGAGGCGGGAGGCTCCTACAATGAGCAGTTCTTC
>TRBD2|-|TRBV4-1|TRBJ2-7
CASSLPSGGMNEQYF
TGCGCCAGCAGCCTCCCTAGCGGGGGTATGAACGAGCAGTACTTC
>-|-|TRBV7-9|TRBJ2-5
CASSSFSGTPRGETQYF
TGTGCCAGCAGCTCCTTCTCGGGGACGCCCCGGGGAGAGACCCAGTACTTC
>-|-|TRBV5-1|TRBJ1-2
CASSLEGVNYGYTF
TGCGCCAGCAGCTTGGAGGGGGTGAACTATGGCTACACCTTC
>TRBD2|once|TRBV28|TRBJ2-5
CASSRLAGEETQYF
TGTGCCAGCAGTCGACTAGCGGGTGAAGAGACCCAGTACTTC
>-|-|TRBV4-1|TRBJ2-1
CASSQVGAYNEQFF
TGCGCCAGCAGCCAAGTCGGTGCCTACAATGAGCAGTTCTTC
>-|-|TRBV4-3|TRBJ2-2
CASSQEFVLNTGELFF
TGCGCCAGCAGCCAAGAGTTCGTGCTGAACACCGGGGAGCTGTTTTTT
>TRBD2|-|TRBV7-9|TRBJ2-7
CASSPPPLADRGYEQYF
TGTGCCAGCAGCCCGCCACCCCTAGCGGACCGCGGCTACGAGCAGTACTTC
>-|-|TRBV27|TRBJ2-7
CASSLIGASYEQYF
TGTGCCAGCAGTTTAATCGGGGCCAGCTACGAGCAGTACTTC
>TRBD1|-|TRBV9|TRBJ2-7
CASSTGAASYEQYF
TGTGCCAGCAGCACAGGGGCGGCCTCCTACGAGCAGTACTTC
>-|-|TRBV14|TRBJ2-6
CASSQVGAGANVLTF
TGTGCCAGCAGCCAAGTGGGGGCTGGGGCCAACGTCCTGACTTTC
>-|-|TRBV5-6|TRBJ2-2
CASSLGVSGELFF
TGTGCCAGCAGCTTGGGAGTGTCCGGGGAGCTGTTTTTT
>-|-|TRBV15|TRBJ2-1
CATSMDPDGYYNEQFF
TGTGCCACCAGCATGGACCCCGATGGGTATTACAATGAGCAGTTCTTC
>-|once|TRBV28|TRBJ2-1
CASSLSPNEQFF
TGTGCCAGCAGTCTCTCCCCCAATGAGCAGTTCTTC
>-|-|TRBV6-1|TRBJ1-2
CATNTPGLYGYTF
TGTGCCACCAACACTCCGGGCCTCTATGGCTACACCTTC
>TRBD1|-|TRBV27|TRBJ1-2
CASASGTGYGYTF
TGTGCCAGCGCCTCCGGGACAGGCTATGGCTACACCTTC
>-|-|TRBV11-2|TRBJ2-3
CASSSWESSTDTQYF
TGTGCCAGCAGCTCGTGGGAGTCTAGCACAGATACGCAGTATTTT
>-|-|TRBV27|TRBJ2-3
CASSARLGGTDTQYF
TGTGCCAGCAGTGCCCGACTAGGAGGCACAGATACGCAGTATTTT
>-|-|TRBV29-1|TRBJ1-1
CSVPGPLGLAFF
TGCAGCGTCCCGGGACCTTTGGGTTTGGCTTTCTTT
>TRBD2|-|TRBV5-6|TRBJ2-5
CASSFGTRQETQYF
TGTGCCAGCAGCTTCGGGACTAGGCAAGAGACCCAGTACTTC
>-|-|TRBV27|TRBJ1-2
CASSLQGSYGYTF
TGTGCCAGCAGTTTACAGGGGTCCTATGGCTACACCTTC
>-|once|TRBV5-1|TRBJ1-1
CASSVSTGLPEAFF
TGCGCCAGCAGCGTAAGCACAGGGCTTCCTGAAGCTTTCTTT
>TRBD2|-|TRBV7-8|TRBJ2-3
CASRSGGGILDTQYF
TGTGCCAGCAGAAGCGGGGGGGGGATTTTAGATACGCAGTATTTT
>TRBD1|-|TRBV7-8|TRBJ2-3
CASSLGTGGSGSTDTQYF
TGTGCCAGCAGCTTAGGGACAGGGGGAAGCGGGAGCACAGATACGCAGTATTTT
>-|-|TRBV27|TRBJ2-1
CAISTSSYNEQFF
TGTGCCATCAGCACGAGCTCCTACAATGAGCAGTTCTTC
>-|-|TRBV5-4|TRBJ1-2
CASSLGAGYTF
TGTGCCAGCAGCCTGGGGGCTGGCTACACCTTC
>-|-|TRBV28|TRBJ2-7
CASSFWGWDGGQYF
TGTGCCAGCAGTTTTTGGGGTTGGGACGGCGGTCAGTACTTC
>-|once|TRBV29-1|TRBJ1-1
CSVGRNTEAFF
TGCAGCGTTGGAAGAAACACTGAAGCTTTCTTT
>-|-|TRBV10-3|TRBJ1-3
CAISESGGDFGNTIYF
TGTGCCATCAGTGAGTCGGGGGGGGACTTCGGAAACACCATATATTTT
>TRBD1|-|TRBV27|TRBJ2-6
CASSFWGQGMRGANVLTF
TGTGCCAGCAGTTTTTGGGGACAGGGGATGAGGGGGGCCAACGTCCTGACTTTC
>-|-|TRBV5-1|TRBJ1-5
CASSLVQPQHF
TGCGCCAGCAGCTTGGTGCAGCCCCAGCATTTT
>-|-|TRBV11-2|TRBJ1-1
CASSLGEGVLTEAFF
TGTGCCAGCAGCTTAGGCGAGGGAGTCCTAACTGAAGCTTTCTTT